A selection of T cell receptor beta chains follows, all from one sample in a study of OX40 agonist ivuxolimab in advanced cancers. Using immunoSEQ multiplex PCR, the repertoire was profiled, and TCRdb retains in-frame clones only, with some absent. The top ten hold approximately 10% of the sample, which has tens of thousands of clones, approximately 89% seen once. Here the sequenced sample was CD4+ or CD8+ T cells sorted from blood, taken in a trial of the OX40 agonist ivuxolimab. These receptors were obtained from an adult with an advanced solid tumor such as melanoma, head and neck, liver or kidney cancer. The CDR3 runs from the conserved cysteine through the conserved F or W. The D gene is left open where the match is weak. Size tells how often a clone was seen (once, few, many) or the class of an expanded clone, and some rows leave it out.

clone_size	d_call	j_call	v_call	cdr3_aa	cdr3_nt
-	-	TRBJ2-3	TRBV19	CASRPAPSTGDPEAQYF	TGTGCCAGCCGTCCGGCCCCCTCGACAGGCGACCCGGAGGCGCAGTATTTT
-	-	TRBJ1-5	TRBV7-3	CASSLTQGQPQHF	TGTGCCAGCAGCTTGACACAGGGTCAGCCCCAGCATTTT
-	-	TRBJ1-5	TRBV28	CASSPFGARRGNQPQHF	TGTGCCAGCAGTCCCTTCGGGGCCCGCCGGGGCAATCAGCCCCAGCATTTT
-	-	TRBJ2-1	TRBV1	CTSSQGSGEYNEQFF	TGCACCAGCAGCCAGGGTAGCGGGGAGTACAATGAGCAGTTCTTC
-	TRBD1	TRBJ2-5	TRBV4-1	CASSQGDRGQETQYF	TGCGCCAGCAGCCAAGGGGACAGGGGGCAAGAGACCCAGTACTTC
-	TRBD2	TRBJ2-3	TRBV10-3	CAISDRAGVISTDTQYF	TGTGCCATCAGTGATCGAGCGGGGGTTATAAGCACAGATACGCAGTATTTT
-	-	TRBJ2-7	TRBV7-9	CASSYRAGRSSYEQYF	TGTGCCAGCAGCTACCGGGCGGGAAGGAGCTCCTACGAGCAGTACTTC
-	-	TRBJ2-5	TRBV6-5	CASSSRPHGPETQYF	TGTGCCAGCAGTTCCCGCCCTCATGGACCAGAGACCCAGTACTTC
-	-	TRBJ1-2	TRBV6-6	CASSYGANYGYTF	TGTGCCAGCAGTTATGGAGCAAACTATGGCTACACCTTC
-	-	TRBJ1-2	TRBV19	CASSIDSTAYGYTF	TGTGCCAGTAGTATAGATTCGACTGCTTATGGCTACACCTTC
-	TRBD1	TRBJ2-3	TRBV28	CAAGTEFATDTQYF	TGTGCCGCCGGGACAGAATTTGCCACAGATACGCAGTATTTT
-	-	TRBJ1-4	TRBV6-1	CASRSFGGAYEKLFF	TGTGCCAGCAGGTCGTTCGGGGGCGCTTATGAAAAACTGTTTTTT
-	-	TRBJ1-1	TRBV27	CASRFQNTEAFF	TGTGCCAGCCGATTCCAGAACACTGAAGCTTTCTTT
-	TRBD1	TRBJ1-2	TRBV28	CASSLFTRKQGGFYGYTF	TGTGCCAGCAGTTTATTTACCCGAAAGCAGGGGGGATTCTATGGCTACACCTTC
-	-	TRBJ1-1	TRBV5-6	CASSYGGLSTEAFF	TGTGCCAGCAGCTATGGGGGTCTGAGCACTGAAGCTTTCTTT
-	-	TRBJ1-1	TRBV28	CASTLGSTEAFF	TGTGCCAGCACCCTAGGATCCACTGAAGCTTTCTTT
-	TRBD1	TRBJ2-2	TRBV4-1	CASSRGQGPTGELFF	TGCGCCAGCAGCCGAGGACAGGGGCCCACCGGGGAGCTGTTTTTT
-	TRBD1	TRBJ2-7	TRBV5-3	CASSIGTGTHYEQYF	TGTGCCAGCAGCATAGGGACAGGGACCCACTACGAGCAGTACTTC
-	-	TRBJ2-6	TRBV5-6	CASSLGGPFSGANVLTF	TGTGCCAGCAGCTTGGGTGGGCCGTTCTCTGGGGCCAACGTCCTGACTTTC
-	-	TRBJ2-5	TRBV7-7	CASSSDLRTQYF	TGTGCTAGCAGCTCCGATCTAAGGACCCAGTACTTC
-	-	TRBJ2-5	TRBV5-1	CASSLLSGSGKETQYF	TGCGCCAGCAGCTTGCTATCCGGGTCGGGTAAAGAGACCCAGTACTTC
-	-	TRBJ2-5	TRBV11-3	CASSLLTTEETQYF	TGTGCCAGCAGCTTATTGACAACGGAAGAGACCCAGTACTTC
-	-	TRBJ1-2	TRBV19	CASTPSRGADYGYTF	TGTGCCAGTACTCCCTCCCGGGGGGCGGACTATGGCTACACCTTC
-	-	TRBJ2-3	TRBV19	CASSRLRGTDTQYF	TGTGCCAGTAGTCGCTTAAGGGGCACAGATACGCAGTATTTT
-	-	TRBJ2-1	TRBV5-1	CASSQESSYNEQFF	TGCGCCAGCAGTCAGGAAAGCTCCTACAATGAGCAGTTCTTC
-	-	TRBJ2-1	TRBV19	CASSERGYGSYNEQFF	TGTGCCAGTAGTGAAAGGGGGTACGGCTCCTACAATGAGCAGTTCTTC
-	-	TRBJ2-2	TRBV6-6	CASSYGYTGELFF	TGTGCCAGCAGTTATGGTTACACCGGGGAGCTGTTTTTT
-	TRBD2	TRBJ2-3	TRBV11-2	CASSTRLAGGSGTDTQYF	TGTGCCAGCAGCACTCGGCTAGCGGGAGGATCTGGGACAGATACGCAGTATTTT
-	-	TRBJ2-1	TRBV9	CASSERTEQFF	TGTGCCAGCAGCGAGAGAACTGAGCAGTTCTTC
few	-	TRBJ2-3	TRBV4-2	CASSPRPSTDTQYF	TGTGCCAGCAGCCCTCGGCCTAGCACAGATACGCAGTATTTT
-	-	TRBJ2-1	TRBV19	CASSSGNYNEQFF	TGTGCCAGTAGTAGCGGGAACTACAATGAGCAGTTCTTC
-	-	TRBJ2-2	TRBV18	CASSNTGTGELFF	TGTGCCAGCTCAAATACAGGGACCGGGGAGCTGTTTTTT
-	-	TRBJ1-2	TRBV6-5	CASSQTGTANYGYTF	TGTGCCAGCAGCCAAACCGGGACGGCTAACTATGGCTACACCTTC
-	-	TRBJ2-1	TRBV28	CASSFSTREFF	TGTGCCAGCAGTTTCTCCACACGGGAGTTCTTC
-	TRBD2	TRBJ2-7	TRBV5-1	CASNGGGVGYEQYF	TGCGCCAGCAACGGTGGGGGGGTCGGGTACGAGCAGTACTTC
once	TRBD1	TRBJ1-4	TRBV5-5	CASSLEGAGEKLFF	TGTGCCAGCAGCTTAGAGGGGGCTGGGGAAAAACTGTTTTTT
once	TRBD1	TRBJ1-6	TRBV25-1	CASTNTGVGYSPLHF	TGTGCCAGCACTAATACAGGGGTAGGTTATTCACCCCTCCACTTT
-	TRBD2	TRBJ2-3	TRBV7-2	CASSLGFFGRQGDTQYF	TGTGCCAGCAGCTTAGGGTTCTTCGGGAGGCAAGGAGATACGCAGTATTTT
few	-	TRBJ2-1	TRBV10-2	CASSGGKDSSYNEQFF	TGCGCCAGCAGTGGGGGGAAGGACAGCTCCTACAATGAGCAGTTCTTC
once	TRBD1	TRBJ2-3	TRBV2	CASRQDRNTDTQYF	TGTGCCAGCAGACAGGACAGGAACACAGATACGCAGTATTTT
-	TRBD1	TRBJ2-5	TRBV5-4	CASSLGTGVEETQYF	TGTGCCAGCAGCTTGGGGACAGGGGTCGAAGAGACCCAGTACTTC
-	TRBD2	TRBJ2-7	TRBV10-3	CAIRGLAAAYEQYF	TGTGCCATCAGAGGACTAGCGGCCGCCTACGAGCAGTACTTC
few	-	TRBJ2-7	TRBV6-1	CASSLGSAHEQYF	TGTGCCAGCAGTTTGGGGAGTGCCCACGAGCAGTACTTC
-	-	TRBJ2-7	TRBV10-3	CAIGRGLDEQYF	TGTGCCATCGGTCGGGGTCTTGACGAGCAGTACTTC
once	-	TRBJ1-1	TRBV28	CASSLYHNEAFF	TGTGCCAGCAGTTTATACCACAATGAAGCTTTCTTT
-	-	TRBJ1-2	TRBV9	CASSGRGRTNYGYTF	TGTGCCAGCAGCGGCCGGGGGAGGACAAACTATGGCTACACCTTC
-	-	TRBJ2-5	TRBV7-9	CASSLGGPRFAETQYF	TGTGCCAGCAGCCTCGGGGGCCCGAGATTCGCGGAGACCCAGTACTTC
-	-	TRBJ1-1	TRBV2	CASRRRGGSTEAFF	TGTGCCAGCCGCCGTCGGGGAGGGAGCACTGAAGCTTTCTTT
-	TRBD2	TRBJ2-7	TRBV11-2	CASSRPPSGRAEQYF	TGTGCCAGCAGCCGGCCCCCAAGCGGGAGGGCCGAGCAGTACTTC
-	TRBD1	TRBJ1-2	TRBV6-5	CASSPQGNYGYTF	TGTGCCAGCAGCCCACAGGGGAACTATGGCTACACCTTC
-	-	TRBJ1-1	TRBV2	CASRQAGAHVTEAFF	TGTGCCAGCAGACAGGCAGGGGCGCATGTCACTGAAGCTTTCTTT
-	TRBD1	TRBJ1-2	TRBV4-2	CASSHRTGKMDGYTF	TGTGCCAGCAGCCACCGGACAGGGAAGATGGATGGCTACACCTTC